This TCR beta chain was sequenced during a study of T cell repertoires in cytomegalovirus infection. Study summary: The public TCR beta signatures pointed to both CMV infection and matching HLA type.

One entry per CDR3 protein results from TCRdb running MiXCR on the reads. The table lists about 740,000 distinct CDR3 sequences, 35% of them singletons. This CDR3 is built from 15 residues. CDR1 MNHNS and CDR2 SASEGT come from the germline V gene. Trimming pared 6 bases from V and 3 bases from J, leaving 15 bases between. The clonotype comes from a human donor in good health (CMV status not recorded). Some clones in this sample may be carry-over from other donors' samples. The chain links TRBV6-1 to TRBJ1-5; maybe TRBD1 (5 bases). Sequenced sample: PBMCs. CDR3 in amino acids: CASSKRGGNNQPQHF. The DNA of the CDR3 is TGTGCCAGCAGCAAAAGGGGAGGGAACAATCAGCCCCAGCATTTT.